Following are 31 T cell receptor beta chains from one sample sequenced in a study of T cell repertoires in ileal Crohn's disease. The method was immunoSEQ multiplex PCR; TCRdb's version includes in-frame clones alone and lacks a portion of them. The data hold roughly 8,500 clones, with roughly 85% observed a single time. Time point meaning: neoterminal ileum biopsy at postoperative endoscopy, about 6 months after surgery. Source material: ileal tissue. The receptors originated from an adult with Crohn's disease.

The V call is TRBV25-1, the J call TRBJ2-7; D may be TRBD2 (6 bases). This CDR3 comprises 18 residues. The germline V gene has CDR1 MGHDK and CDR2 SYGVNS. Trimming removed 1 base at V and 1 base at J, with 20 bases between. The CDR3, as DNA: TGTGCCAGCAGTGAATCCCCTTCGGGGCGGGGATCTTCCTACGAGCAGTACTTC. Its translation is CASSESPSGRGSSYEQYF.

The genes are TRBV4-2 and TRBJ1-1; D ambiguous. Germline V gene data show CDR1 as LGHNA and CDR2 as YNFKEQ. With 0 bases removed from V and 6 bases from J, the gap between germline ends came to 8 bases. This CDR3 has 13 amino acids. As DNA, the CDR3 is TGTGCCAGCAGCCAAGAGGCCGGGTCTGAAGCTTTCTTT. It codes for CASSQEAGSEAFF.

This clone was observed a few times. At one end the junction does not follow the germline gene, possibly because of a read error. The DNA for the CDR3 is TGCGCCAGCAGCCGACAGCTCACAGATACGCAGTATTTT. Translated, it gives CASSRQLTDTQYF. The V and J genes are TRBV7-6 and TRBJ2-3, with D maybe TRBD1 (5 bases). Germline values: CDR1 SGHVS, CDR2 FNYEAQ. The CDR3 is 13 residues long.

In nucleotides, the CDR3 is TGTGCCAGCAGCTTGGAAGGGAAGGGGCGACCTAACTATGGCTACACCTTC. Translating gives CASSLEGKGRPNYGYTF. The chain employs TRBV5-4 and TRBJ1-2; D may be TRBD1 (5 bases). The CDR3 length is 17 residues. Trimming shortened V by 0 bases and J by 0 bases, and 15 bases separated the two germline ends. Germline lookup yields CDR1 SGHNT and CDR2 YYREEE (reference sequence).

V usage is TRBV30 and J usage is TRBJ1-6; weak D call: TRBD1 (5 bases). Germline CDR1 GTSNPN, CDR2 SVGIG (reference sequence). The CDR3 has 14 amino acids. V was trimmed by 5 bases and J by 9 bases, leaving 17 bases between them. In DNA form, the CDR3 reads TGTGCCTGGGAGCCAAAGGGGAATTTTTCACCCCTCCACTTT. It translates to CAWEPKGNFSPLHF.

This sequence joins TRBV4-1 and TRBJ1-1, with D possibly being TRBD1 (6 bases). The CDR3 spans 15 residues. V gave up 0 bases and J gave up 0 bases, with 8 bases separating them. From germline, CDR1 is MGHRA and CDR2 YSYEKL. CDR3 coding DNA: TGCGCCAGCAGCCAAGATAGACAGGTGAACACTGAAGCTTTCTTT. Encoded protein: CASSQDRQVNTEAFF.

V usage is TRBV9 and J usage is TRBJ2-5; a weak D match, TRBD2 (5 bases). V shed 2 bases and J shed 5 bases, with 13 bases lying between them. This CDR3 spans 14 amino acids. Germline CDR1 is SGDLS and CDR2 is YYNGEE. CDR3 bases: TGTGCCAGCAGCGTGGGCGGCGGGTGGGAGACCCAGTACTTC. Protein: CASSVGGGWETQYF.

This clone is a singleton in its sample. The chain joins TRBV7-3 to TRBJ2-1; D unresolved. The CDR3 is 12 residues long. Germline V CDR1 and CDR2: SGHTA, FQGTGA. V lost 4 bases to trimming and J lost 10 bases, with 11 bases between them. CDR3 DNA sequence: TGTGCCAGCAGCTCGTACTCCGGGGAGCAGTTCTTC. Its translation is CASSSYSGEQFF.

This clone was counted a single time. The V gene is TRBV19, the J gene TRBJ1-5; 7 bases are a match to TRBD1. V was pared by 10 bases and J by 0 bases, with 9 bases of the junction left unmatched. The CDR3 covers 15 residues. Germline-derived CDR1 and CDR2 are LNHDA and SQIVND (reference sequence). CDR3 nucleotide sequence: TGTGCCACCAGGGGGACACCTTATAGCAATCAGCCCCAGCATTTT. It is translated as CATRGTPYSNQPQHF.

The gene calls are TRBV6-1 and TRBJ1-2; 7 bases line up with TRBD1. Germline V gene data show CDR1 as MNHNS and CDR2 as SASEGT. This CDR3 comprises 14 residues. J lost 4 bases, V lost 6 bases, and 8 bases had no gene match. The chain's CDR3 is CASSAGQYGYGYTF. The CDR3 DNA reads TGTGCCAGCAGCGCGGGACAGTATGGCTATGGCTACACCTTC.

The table lists this clone with a count of one. The CDR3 DNA is TGTGCCAGCAGCGTACTAAATAAGGGGTACAATGAGCAGTTCTTC. Encoded protein: CASSVLNKGYNEQFF. The V gene is TRBV7-8, the J gene TRBJ2-1, with D possibly being TRBD1 (5 bases). Germline CDR1 is SGHVS and CDR2 is FQNEAQ. V lost 5 bases and J lost 4, with 15 bases in between. This CDR3 spans 15 amino acids.

The rearrangement joins TRBV4-1 to TRBJ2-3; a possible D gene is TRBD1 (5 bases). The CDR3 has 22 residues. V was shortened by 3 bases and J by 1 base, with 32 bases between the two germline ends. Germline CDR1 is MGHRA and CDR2 is YSYEKL. The CDR3 reads CASSHAIIPIVRRALGTDTQYF. The CDR3 region has the DNA TGCGCCAGCAGCCACGCCATAATACCTATCGTTCGCAGGGCGCTAGGCACAGATACGCAGTATTTT.

This clone was detected once. V usage is TRBV6-1 and J usage is TRBJ1-2, with TRBD1 matching 7 bases. Trimming at V came to 8 bases and at J to 5 bases, leaving 14 bases not matched to a gene. The CDR3 length is 15 residues. Germline V gives CDR1 MNHNS, CDR2 SASEGT. The CDR3 bases are TGTGCCAGCGGGGGAAGGGACAGCTCGTTTTATGGCTACACCTTC. This translates into CASGGRDSSFYGYTF.

The V call is TRBV9, the J call TRBJ2-3; D may be TRBD2 (5 bases). The germline gives CDR1 SGDLS, CDR2 YYNGEE. The length of the CDR3 is 14 residues. Trimming cost V 4 bases and J 1 base, with 10 bases left between them. For the CDR3, the DNA is TGTGCCAGCAGCCCCTCCGGGGGCACAGATACGCAGTATTTT. Its translation: CASSPSGGTDTQYF.

This sequence joins TRBV2 and TRBJ2-2, with 8 bases that match TRBD2. Trimming cost V 7 bases and J 4 bases; bases outside gene matches: 8. Germline V gene data show CDR1 as SNHLY and CDR2 as FYNNEI. This CDR3 is built from 15 residues. The CDR3 here is CASTRAGEGTGELFF. The CDR3 nucleotides are TGTGCCAGCACCAGAGCGGGGGAGGGCACCGGGGAGCTGTTTTTT.

This clone was counted only a few times. This chain joins TRBV7-2 and TRBJ1-1, with D uncertain. This CDR3 has 15 amino acids. The V gene lost 3 bases and the J gene lost 5 bases, with 16 bases spanning the gap. Germline CDR1 SGHTA, CDR2 FQGNSA. The CDR3 here is CASSLIKRGKTEAFF. As DNA, the CDR3 is TGTGCCAGCAGCTTGATAAAACGAGGAAAAACTGAAGCTTTCTTT. Using reference TRBV7-2 and TRBJ1-1 for the parts outside the CDR3, the full variable domain is GAGVSQSPSNKVTEKGKDVELRCDPISGHTALYWYRQSLGQGLEFLIYFQGNSAPDKSGLPSDRFSAERTGGSVSTLTIQRTQQEDSAVYLCASSLIKRGKTEAFFGQGTRLTVV.

The chain recombines TRBV4-2 with TRBJ2-3; 9 nucleotides match TRBD2. The CDR3 has 16 amino acids. From germline, CDR1 is LGHNA and CDR2 YNFKEQ. V dropped 0 bases and J dropped 6; count of bases not matched to a gene: 7. This chain's CDR3 is CASSQDRGGGADTQYF. The CDR3 region has the DNA TGTGCCAGCAGCCAAGATCGGGGCGGGGGGGCCGATACGCAGTATTTT.

The rearrangement links TRBV27 to TRBJ1-6; 8 bases are shared with TRBD1. J was trimmed by 8 bases and V by 8 bases; bases with no gene match: 5. Germline V lookup: CDR1 MNHEY, CDR2 SMNVEV (reference sequence). The CDR3 has 13 amino acids. DNA of the CDR3: TGTGCCAGCGGGGACAGGAATTATTCACCCCTCCACTTT. Translation gives CASGDRNYSPLHF.

This chain joins TRBV7-2 and TRBJ2-7, with D perhaps TRBD2 (6 bases). The DNA end is more similar to TRBJ2-5, so the J call may be wrong. Looked up from germline, CDR1 is SGHTA and CDR2 is FQGNSA. The CDR3 sequence is 14 residues long. In DNA, the CDR3 is TGTGCCAGCAGCTTATTGACTAGTACGAAGACCCAGTACTTC. Residues: CASSLLTSTKTQYF.

The genes are TRBV5-1 and TRBJ1-6; 8 bases are a match to TRBD1. CDR1 and CDR2 (germline): SGHRS, YFSETQ. With 4 bases clipped from V and 5 bases from J, the junction kept 2 bases outside the gene matches. The length of the CDR3 is 14 residues. CDR3 loop: CASSPDRDNSPLHF. CDR3 bases: TGCGCCAGCAGCCCGGACAGGGATAATTCACCCCTCCACTTT.

This rearrangement joins TRBV5-5 to TRBJ2-1; 8 bases are a match to TRBD2. This CDR3 has 18 amino acids. In germline, CDR1 is SGHKS, CDR2 YYEKEE (reference sequence). V was pared by 2 bases and J by 3 bases, with 13 bases of the junction left unmatched. CDR3 in amino acids: CASSFGAGPAGVYNEQFF. The CDR3 coding sequence is TGTGCCAGCAGCTTCGGTGCAGGACCAGCGGGAGTCTACAATGAGCAGTTCTTC.

This clone was recorded only once. V is TRBV7-2 and J is TRBJ1-2; D unresolved. The CDR3 covers 14 residues. CDR1 and CDR2 from the germline V gene are SGHTA and FQGNSA. The V and J ends lost 6 bases and 8 bases respectively, with 19 bases between them. The CDR3 sequence is CASSPRTVARGYTF. CDR3 nucleotide sequence: TGTGCCAGCAGTCCCCGGACTGTGGCGAGAGGCTACACCTTC.

The V gene is TRBV6-1, the J gene TRBJ2-5, with D unclear. The DNA end is a closer match to TRBJ2-7, so the J assignment may be wrong. Per germline, CDR1 MNHNS and CDR2 SASEGT. There are 12 residues in the CDR3. CDR3 region: CASSLSNYEQYF. CDR3 bases: TGTGCCAGCAGTCTCTCCAACTACGAGCAGTACTTC.

This chain joins TRBV15 and TRBJ1-2, with 11 bases matching TRBD1. J gave up 7 bases and V 9 bases, and 10 bases lay outside the gene matches. The CDR3 spans 14 residues. Germline loops: CDR1 LNHNV, CDR2 YYDKDF (reference sequence). CDR3 sequence reads: CATAGTGGRGGYTF. CDR3 bases: TGTGCCACTGCGGGGACAGGGGGAAGGGGTGGCTACACCTTC. The variable domain in full, completed from reference TRBV15 and TRBJ1-2, reads DAMVIQNPRYQVTQFGKPVTLSCSQTLNHNVMYWYQQKSSQAPKLLFHYYDKDFNNEADTPDNFQSRRPNTSFCFLDIRSPGLGDTAMYLCATAGTGGRGGYTFGSGTRLTVV.

This chain joins TRBV11-3 and TRBJ2-3; possibly TRBD2 for D (7 bases). V lost 5 bases, J lost 6 bases, and 18 bases lay in between. The CDR3 is 15 amino acids. CDR1 is SGHNT and CDR2 is YENEEA in the germline V gene. CDR3 protein: CASSPEFGGRDTQYF. CDR3 nucleotide sequence: TGTGCCAGCAGCCCCGAATTCGGGGGGCGGGATACGCAGTATTTT.

In this sample, this clone turned up a few times. V usage is TRBV5-1 and J usage is TRBJ1-1; 7 bases are a match to TRBD1. V shed 0 bases and J 3 bases; nucleotides not matched to a gene: 14. Germline V gives CDR1 SGHRS, CDR2 YFSETQ. This CDR3 spans 18 amino acids. The CDR3 is CASSLGARQGYYYTEAFF. The DNA of the CDR3 is TGCGCCAGCAGCTTGGGGGCCAGACAGGGTTATTATTACACTGAAGCTTTCTTT.

This clone turned up a few times. The chain joins TRBV9 to TRBJ1-3; TRBD1 might be the D (5 bases). The V end was cut by 4 bases, the J end by 2 bases, with 16 bases between. This CDR3 region has 16 residues. The germline V gene has CDR1 SGDLS and CDR2 YYNGEE. The CDR3 here is CASSSHPGGTGNTIYF. The CDR3 coding sequence is TGTGCCAGCAGCTCCCACCCCGGGGGGACTGGAAACACCATATATTTT.

This clone was observed once. This rearrangement joins TRBV7-6 to TRBJ2-3; D is uncertain. This CDR3 is built from 14 residues. The V end lost 2 bases, the J end lost 0 bases, and 6 bases lay between the germline ends. Germline CDR1 SGHVS, CDR2 FNYEAQ. CDR3 bases: TGTGCCAGCAGCTTATCGCAGAGCACAGATACGCAGTATTTT. As protein: CASSLSQSTDTQYF.

In DNA form, the CDR3 reads TGTGCCAGCAGCTCAGGGGGCGGGTTAAGGAACACTGAAGCTTTCTTT. Translation: CASSSGGGLRNTEAFF. The chain carries TRBV7-9 and TRBJ1-1, with TRBD1 matching over 8 bases. The CDR3 is 16 residues long. V dropped 4 bases and J dropped 1; count of bases not matched to a gene: 8. The germline CDR1 and CDR2 sequences are SEHNR and FQNEAQ (reference sequence).

This chain joins TRBV7-3 and TRBJ2-7, with D maybe TRBD1 (6 bases). V was shortened by 4 bases and J by 2 bases, with 15 bases between the two germline ends. Germline CDR1 reads SGHTA; CDR2 reads FQGTGA. The length of the CDR3 is 15 residues. The CDR3 DNA reads TGTGCCAGCAGCTGGAAGGGGGACACCACCTACGAGCAGTACTTC. It is translated as CASSWKGDTTYEQYF.

The rearrangement joins TRBV25-1 to TRBJ2-5, with a tentative D call TRBD1 (8 bases). CDR1 and CDR2 (germline): MGHDK, SYGVNS. Trimming removed 7 bases from V and 3 bases from J, with 12 bases in between. CDR3 length equals 13 residues. The DNA of the CDR3 is TGTGCCAGCACCACAGGGGGGGAAGAGACCCAGTACTTC. Its protein product is CASTTGGEETQYF.